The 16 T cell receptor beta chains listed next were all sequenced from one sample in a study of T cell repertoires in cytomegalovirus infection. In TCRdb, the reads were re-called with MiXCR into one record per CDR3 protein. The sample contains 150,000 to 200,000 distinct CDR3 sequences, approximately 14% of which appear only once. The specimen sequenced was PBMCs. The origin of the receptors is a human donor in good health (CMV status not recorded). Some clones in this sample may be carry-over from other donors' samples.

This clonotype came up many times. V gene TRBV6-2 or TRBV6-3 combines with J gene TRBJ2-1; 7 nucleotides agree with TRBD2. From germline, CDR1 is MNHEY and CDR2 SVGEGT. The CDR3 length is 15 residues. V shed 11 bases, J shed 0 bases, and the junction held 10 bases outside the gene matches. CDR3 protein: CAARREISSYNEQFF. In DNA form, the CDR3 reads TGTGCCGCCCGGCGGGAGATAAGCTCCTACAATGAGCAGTTCTTC.

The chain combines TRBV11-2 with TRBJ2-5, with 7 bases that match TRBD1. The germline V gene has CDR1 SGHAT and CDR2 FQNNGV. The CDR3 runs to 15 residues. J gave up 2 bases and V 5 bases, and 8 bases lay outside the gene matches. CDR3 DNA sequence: TGTGCCAGCAGCCTCGGGACAGTCGGACAAGAGACCCAGTACTTC. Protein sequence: CASSLGTVGQETQYF.

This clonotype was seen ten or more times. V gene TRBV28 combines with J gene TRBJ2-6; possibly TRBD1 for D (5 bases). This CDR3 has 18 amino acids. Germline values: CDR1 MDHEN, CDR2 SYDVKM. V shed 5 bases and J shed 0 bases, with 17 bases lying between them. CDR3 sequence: CASSQVRALRSGANVLTF. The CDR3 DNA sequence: TGTGCCAGCAGTCAGGTCAGGGCCTTACGCTCTGGGGCCAACGTCCTGACTTTC.

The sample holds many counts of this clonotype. The CDR3 DNA follows: TGTGCCAGCAGCTTAGACAGCGGGAGGGCCTCAGATACGCAGTATTTT. Amino acids: CASSLDSGRASDTQYF. The genes are TRBV7-2 and TRBJ2-3, with 10 nucleotides matching TRBD2. Germline assignment: CDR1 SGHTA and CDR2 FQGNSA. Trimming took 1 base from V and 4 from J; bases not matched to a gene: 5. The CDR3 has 16 residues.

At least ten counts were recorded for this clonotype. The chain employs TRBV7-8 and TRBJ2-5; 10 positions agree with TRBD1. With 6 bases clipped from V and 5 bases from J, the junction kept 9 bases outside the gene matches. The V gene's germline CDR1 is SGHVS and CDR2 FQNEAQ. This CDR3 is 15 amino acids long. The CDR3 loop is CASSLATGGAETQYF. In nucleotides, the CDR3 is TGTGCCAGCAGTTTGGCGACAGGGGGCGCTGAGACCCAGTACTTC.

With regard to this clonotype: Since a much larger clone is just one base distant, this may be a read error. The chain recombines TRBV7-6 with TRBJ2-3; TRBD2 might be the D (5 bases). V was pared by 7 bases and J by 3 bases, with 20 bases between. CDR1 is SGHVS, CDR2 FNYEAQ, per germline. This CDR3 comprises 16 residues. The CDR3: CASTGSFSVKTDTQYF. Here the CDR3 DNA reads TGTGCCAGCACTGGTAGTTTTAGCGTGAAGACAGATACGCAGTATTTT.

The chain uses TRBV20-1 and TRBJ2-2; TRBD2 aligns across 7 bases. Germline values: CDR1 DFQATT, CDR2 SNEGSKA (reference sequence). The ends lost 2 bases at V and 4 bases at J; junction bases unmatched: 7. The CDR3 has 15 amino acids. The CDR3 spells CSARRSRETTGELFF. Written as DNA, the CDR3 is TGCAGTGCTAGAAGGTCGCGGGAGACCACCGGGGAGCTGTTTTTT.

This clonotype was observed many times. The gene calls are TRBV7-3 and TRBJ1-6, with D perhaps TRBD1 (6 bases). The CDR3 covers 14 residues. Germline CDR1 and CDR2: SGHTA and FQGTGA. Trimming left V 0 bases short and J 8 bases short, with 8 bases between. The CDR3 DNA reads TGTGCCAGCAGCTTAACCCGACAGGATTCACCCCTCCACTTT. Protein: CASSLTRQDSPLHF.

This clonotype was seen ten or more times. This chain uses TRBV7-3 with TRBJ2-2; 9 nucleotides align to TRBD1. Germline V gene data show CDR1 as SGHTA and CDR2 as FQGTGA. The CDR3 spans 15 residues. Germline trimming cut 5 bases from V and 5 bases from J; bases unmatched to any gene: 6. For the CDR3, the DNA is TGTGCCAGCAGCCGGGGGGACAGGGTGACCGGGGAGCTGTTTTTT. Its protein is CASSRGDRVTGELFF.

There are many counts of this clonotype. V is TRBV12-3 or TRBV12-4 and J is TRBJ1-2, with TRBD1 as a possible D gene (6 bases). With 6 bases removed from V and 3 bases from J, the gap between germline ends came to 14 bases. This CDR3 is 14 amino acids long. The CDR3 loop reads CASSNYRADYGYTF. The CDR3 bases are TGTGCCAGCAGCAATTACAGGGCTGACTATGGCTACACCTTC.

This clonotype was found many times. As DNA, the CDR3 is TGTGCCAGCAGTCTCGGGACCCGTGAGCAGTTCTTC. This encodes CASSLGTREQFF. The chain uses TRBV6-2 or TRBV6-3 and TRBJ2-1, with D tentatively TRBD1 or TRBD2 (5 bases each). Trimming removed 5 bases at V and 9 bases at J, with 11 bases between. Germline loops: CDR1 MNHEY, CDR2 SVGEGT. This CDR3 is 12 amino acids long.

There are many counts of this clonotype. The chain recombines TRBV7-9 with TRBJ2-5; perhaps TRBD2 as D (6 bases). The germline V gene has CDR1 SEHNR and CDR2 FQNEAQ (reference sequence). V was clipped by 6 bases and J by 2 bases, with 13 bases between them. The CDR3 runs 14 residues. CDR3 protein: CASSHTSRQETQYF. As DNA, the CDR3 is TGTGCCAGCAGTCACACTAGCAGACAAGAGACCCAGTACTTC. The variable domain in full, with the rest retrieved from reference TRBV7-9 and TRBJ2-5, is DTGVSQNPRHKITKRGQNVTFRCDPISEHNRLYWYRQTLGQGPEFLTYFQNEAQLEKSRLLSDRFSAERPKGSFSTLEIQRTEQGDSAMYLCASSHTSRQETQYFGPGTRLLVL.

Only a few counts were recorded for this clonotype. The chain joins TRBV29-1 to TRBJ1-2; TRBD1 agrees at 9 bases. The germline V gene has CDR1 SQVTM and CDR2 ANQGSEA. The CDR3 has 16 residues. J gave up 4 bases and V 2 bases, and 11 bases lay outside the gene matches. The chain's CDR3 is CSVEIRQGGIGYGYTF. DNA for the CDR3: TGCAGCGTTGAAATCCGACAGGGGGGAATAGGCTATGGCTACACCTTC.

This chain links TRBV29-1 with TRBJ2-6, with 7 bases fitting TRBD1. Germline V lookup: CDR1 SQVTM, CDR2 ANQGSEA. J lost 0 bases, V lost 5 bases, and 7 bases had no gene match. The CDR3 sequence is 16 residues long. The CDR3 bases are TGCAGCGTTAAAATGGGACAGCTCTCTGGGGCCAACGTCCTGACTTTC. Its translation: CSVKMGQLSGANVLTF.

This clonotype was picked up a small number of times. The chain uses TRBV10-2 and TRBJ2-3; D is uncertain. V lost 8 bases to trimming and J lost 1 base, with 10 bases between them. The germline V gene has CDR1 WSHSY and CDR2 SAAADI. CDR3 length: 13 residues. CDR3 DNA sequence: TGCGCCAGCCTCTTACTCCGCACAGATACGCAGTATTTT. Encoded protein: CASLLLRTDTQYF.

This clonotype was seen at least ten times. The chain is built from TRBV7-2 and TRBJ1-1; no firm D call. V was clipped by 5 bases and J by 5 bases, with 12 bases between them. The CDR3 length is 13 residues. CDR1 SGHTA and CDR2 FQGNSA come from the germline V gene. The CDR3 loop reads CASSHRVGTEAFF. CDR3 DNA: TGTGCCAGCAGCCACCGTGTGGGAACTGAAGCTTTCTTT. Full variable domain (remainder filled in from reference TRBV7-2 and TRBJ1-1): GAGVSQSPSNKVTEKGKDVELRCDPISGHTALYWYRQSLGQGLEFLIYFQGNSAPDKSGLPSDRFSAERTGGSVSTLTIQRTQQEDSAVYLCASSHRVGTEAFFGQGTRLTVV.